This TCR beta chain was captured by sequencing in a study of read filtering for tumor transcriptome and immune sequencing. General study results and limits: Compared with RNA-seq, IR-seq gave much higher clonotype depth and reliability.

In this sample, this clonotype turned up many times. What it recognizes is unknown. This CDR3 comprises 14 residues. Trimming left V 2 bases short and J 5 bases short, with 12 bases between. Germline CDR1 reads MGHRA; CDR2 reads YSYEKL. From roughly 400 ng of RNA, a library with molecular barcoded alpha/delta and beta/gamma adaptors was made. Using its own MiXCR run on the reads, TCRdb lists one record per CDR3 protein. Here the sample spans about 130,000 distinct CDR3 sequences, under 15% being singletons. The sample comprised a population of CD138-negative cells sorted from bone marrow. The chain joins TRBV4-1 to TRBJ2-5; no clear D. The TCR comes from a donor aged 40 or older with multiple myeloma. CDR3 bases: TGCGCCAGCAGCCAACAGCCATATCGGGAGACCCAGTACTTC. It encodes CASSQQPYRETQYF.